This T cell receptor (beta chain) originates from a study of T cell repertoires in cytomegalovirus infection. About the research overall: Through public TCR beta signatures, both CMV infection and matching HLA type were indicated.

A remark on this clonotype: Its antigen remains unknown.

In TCRdb, the reads were re-called with MiXCR into one record per CDR3 protein. This table has 250,000 or so distinct CDR3 sequences, approximately 15% appearing once. Findings of the study overall: HLA-C-restricted TCR beta clonotypes specific for CMV led the ex vivo response. Cumulative public TCR beta family frequency identified CMV carriers with the relevant HLA.

J was trimmed by 5 bases and V by 5 bases; bases with no gene match: 5. Looked up from germline, CDR1 is KGHDR and CDR2 is SFDVKD. The CDR3 is 16 amino acids. The chain employs TRBV24-1 and TRBJ2-1; 13 bases fit TRBD2. Sequenced material: CD8+ T cells from PBMCs. The receptor was isolated from a human donor in good health (CMV status not recorded). Some clones in this sample may be carry-over from other donors' samples. CDR3 DNA sequence: TGTGCCACCAGTGTGGGACTAGCGGGGTGGAACAATGAGCAGTTCTTC. It codes for CATSVGLAGWNNEQFF.